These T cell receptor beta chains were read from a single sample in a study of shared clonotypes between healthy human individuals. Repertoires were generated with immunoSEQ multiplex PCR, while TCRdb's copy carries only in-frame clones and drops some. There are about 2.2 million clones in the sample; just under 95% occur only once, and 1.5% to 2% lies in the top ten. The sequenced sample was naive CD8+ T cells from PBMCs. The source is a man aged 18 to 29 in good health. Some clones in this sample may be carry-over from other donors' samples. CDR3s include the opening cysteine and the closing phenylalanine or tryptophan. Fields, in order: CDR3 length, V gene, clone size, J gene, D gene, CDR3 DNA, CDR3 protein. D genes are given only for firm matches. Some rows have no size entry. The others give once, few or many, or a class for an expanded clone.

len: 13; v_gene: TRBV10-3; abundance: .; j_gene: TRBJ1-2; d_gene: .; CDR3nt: TGTGCCATCAGGCCGGGAGACGACTATGGCTACACCTTC; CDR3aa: CAIRPGDDYGYTF
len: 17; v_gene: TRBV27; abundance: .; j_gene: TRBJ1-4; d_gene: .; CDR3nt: TGTGCCAGCATCCCCTCGTGGAGGGGGGAAACTAATGAAAAACTGTTTTTT; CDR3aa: CASIPSWRGETNEKLFF
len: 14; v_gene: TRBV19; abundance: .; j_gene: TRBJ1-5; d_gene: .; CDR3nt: TGTGCCAGTAGTATAGATACCCGGCGGGAGCCCCAGCATTTT; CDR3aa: CASSIDTRREPQHF
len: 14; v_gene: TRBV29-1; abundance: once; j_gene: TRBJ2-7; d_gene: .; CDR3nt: TGCAGCGTTAGGGGTGGGACGGAATCCTACGAGCAGTACTTC; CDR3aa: CSVRGGTESYEQYF
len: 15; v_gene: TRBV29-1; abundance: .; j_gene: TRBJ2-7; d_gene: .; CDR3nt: TGCAGCGTCTTATCCCGGGACATAACAGAATACGAGCAGTACTTC; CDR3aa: CSVLSRDITEYEQYF
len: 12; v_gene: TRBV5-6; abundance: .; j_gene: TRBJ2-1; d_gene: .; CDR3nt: TGTGCCAGCAGCTTGGGAACTGGGGAGCAGTTCTTC; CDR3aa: CASSLGTGEQFF
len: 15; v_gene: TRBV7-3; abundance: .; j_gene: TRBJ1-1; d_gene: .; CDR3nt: TGTGCCAGCAGCCCTGCGATGGGGACCCACACTGAAGCTTTCTTT; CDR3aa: CASSPAMGTHTEAFF
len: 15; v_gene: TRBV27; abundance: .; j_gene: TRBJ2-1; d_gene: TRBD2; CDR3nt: TGTGCCAGCTCTAGCGGATTAGCGTCCTACAATGAGCAGTTCTTC; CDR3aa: CASSSGLASYNEQFF
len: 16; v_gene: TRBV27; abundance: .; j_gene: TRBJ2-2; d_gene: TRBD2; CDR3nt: TGTGCCACCTACATGCGGGGGGGAGCGAACACCGGGGAGCTGTTTTTT; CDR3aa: CATYMRGGANTGELFF
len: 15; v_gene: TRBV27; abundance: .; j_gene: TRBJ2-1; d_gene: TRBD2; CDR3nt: TGTGCCAGCAGTTTGGGTGCTAGCGGCTACAATGAGCAGTTCTTC; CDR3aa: CASSLGASGYNEQFF
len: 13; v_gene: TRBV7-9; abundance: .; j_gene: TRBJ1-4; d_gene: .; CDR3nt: TGTGCCAGCACGGAGGGATATAATGAAAAACTGTTTTTT; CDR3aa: CASTEGYNEKLFF
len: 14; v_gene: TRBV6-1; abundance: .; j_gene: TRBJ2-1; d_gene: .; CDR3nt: TGTGCCAGCAGGGACCAGTATCCTTACAATGAGCAGTTCTTC; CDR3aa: CASRDQYPYNEQFF
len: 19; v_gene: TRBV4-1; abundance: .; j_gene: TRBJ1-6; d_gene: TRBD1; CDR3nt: TGCGCCAGCAGCCAATTCCCGGGACAGGGTCGGGAGATGAATTCACCCCTCCACTTT; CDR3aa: CASSQFPGQGREMNSPLHF
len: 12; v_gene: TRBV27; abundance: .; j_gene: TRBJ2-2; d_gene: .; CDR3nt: TGTGCCAGCAGGGGGTGGACCGGGGAGCTGTTTTTT; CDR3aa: CASRGWTGELFF
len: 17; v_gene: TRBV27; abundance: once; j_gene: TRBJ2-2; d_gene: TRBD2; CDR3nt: TGTGCCAGCAGTCTCCTCGGGACTAGCGGCAACACCGGGGAGCTGTTTTTT; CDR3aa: CASSLLGTSGNTGELFF
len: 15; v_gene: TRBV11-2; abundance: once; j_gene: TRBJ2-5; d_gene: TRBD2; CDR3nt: TGTGCCAGCAGCTCCCGGACTAGCGAACAAGAGACCCAGTACTTC; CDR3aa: CASSSRTSEQETQYF
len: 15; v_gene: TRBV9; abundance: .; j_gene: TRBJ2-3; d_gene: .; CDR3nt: TGTGCCAGCAGCGTAGTCGGGAGTGACACAGATACGCAGTATTTT; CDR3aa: CASSVVGSDTDTQYF
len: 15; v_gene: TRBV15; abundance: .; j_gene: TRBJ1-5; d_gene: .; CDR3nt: TGTGCCACCAGCTCCTCGGGGGCTGTAGTTCAGCCCCAGCATTTT; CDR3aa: CATSSSGAVVQPQHF
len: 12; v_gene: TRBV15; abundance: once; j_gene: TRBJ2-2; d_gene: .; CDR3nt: TGTGCCACCCAAATGGGGGCCGGGGAGCTGTTTTTT; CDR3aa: CATQMGAGELFF
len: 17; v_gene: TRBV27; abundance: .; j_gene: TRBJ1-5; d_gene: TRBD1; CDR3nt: TGTGCCAGCAGTGGACAGGGAAAATTTTTGAGCAATCAGCCCCAGCATTTT; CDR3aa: CASSGQGKFLSNQPQHF
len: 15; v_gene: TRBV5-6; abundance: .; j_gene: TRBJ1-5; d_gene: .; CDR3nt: TGTGCCAGCAGCTTTGAGGGAAGGGGCAATCAGCCCCAGCATTTT; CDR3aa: CASSFEGRGNQPQHF
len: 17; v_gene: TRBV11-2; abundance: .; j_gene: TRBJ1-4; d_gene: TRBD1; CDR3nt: TGTGCCAGCAGCTTAGTCGGAACAGGGGGTACCGGAGAAAAACTGTTTTTT; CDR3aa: CASSLVGTGGTGEKLFF
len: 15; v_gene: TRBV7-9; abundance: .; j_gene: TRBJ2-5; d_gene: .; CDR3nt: TGTGCCAGCAGCGCGGGACTGCTAGGGCAAGAGACCCAGTACTTC; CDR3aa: CASSAGLLGQETQYF
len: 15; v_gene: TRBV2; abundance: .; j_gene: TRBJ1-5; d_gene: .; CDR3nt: TGTGCCAGCAGTTCGGGATTTGGGGGGGATCAGCCCCAGCATTTT; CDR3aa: CASSSGFGGDQPQHF
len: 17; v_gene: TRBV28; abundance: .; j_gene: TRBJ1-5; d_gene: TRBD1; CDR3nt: TGTGCCAGCAGTTTTAACTATATAAATGTCAGGGGGCAGCCCCAGCATTTT; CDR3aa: CASSFNYINVRGQPQHF
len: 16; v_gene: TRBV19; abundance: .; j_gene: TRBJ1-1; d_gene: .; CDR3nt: TGTGCCAGTAGTATCTCTAGACAGTTAATGAACACTGAAGCTTTCTTT; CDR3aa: CASSISRQLMNTEAFF
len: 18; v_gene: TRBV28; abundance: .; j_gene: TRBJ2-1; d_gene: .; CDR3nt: TGTGCCAGCAGCCCGGACTGGGAGCGGAAGCGGAGATACAATGAGCAGTTCTTC; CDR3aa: CASSPDWERKRRYNEQFF
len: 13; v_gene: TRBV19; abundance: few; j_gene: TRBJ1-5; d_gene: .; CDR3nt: TGTGCCAGTAGTGAGAATAGCAATCAGCCCCAGCATTTT; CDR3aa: CASSENSNQPQHF
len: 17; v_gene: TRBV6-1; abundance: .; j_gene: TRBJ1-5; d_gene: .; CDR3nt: TGTGCCAGCAGTGTGCCTACCCTAATCCGTAGCAATCAGCCCCAGCATTTT; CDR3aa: CASSVPTLIRSNQPQHF
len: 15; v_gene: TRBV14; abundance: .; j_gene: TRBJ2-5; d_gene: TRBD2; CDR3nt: TGTGCCAGCAGCCAGGGGGGGGACTCCGAAGAGACCCAGTACTTC; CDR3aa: CASSQGGDSEETQYF
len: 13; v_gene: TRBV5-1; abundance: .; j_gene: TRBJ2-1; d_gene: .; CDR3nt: TGCGCCAGCAGCTTGGTTTCCTACAATGAGCAGTTCTTC; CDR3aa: CASSLVSYNEQFF
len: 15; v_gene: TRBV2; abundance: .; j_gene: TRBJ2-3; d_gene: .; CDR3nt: TGTGCCAGCAGCCCCTCCGGACCCATGGCAGATACGCAGTATTTT; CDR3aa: CASSPSGPMADTQYF
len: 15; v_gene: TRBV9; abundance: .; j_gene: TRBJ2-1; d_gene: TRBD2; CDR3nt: TGTGCCAGCAGCGTCGGGGGAGGGCTAGGGAATGAGCAGTTCTTC; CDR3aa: CASSVGGGLGNEQFF